Listed below are T cell receptor beta chains from one sample, sequenced in a study of CD8+CD57+ T cells in acquired aplastic anemia. TCRdb redid the calling of the reads with MiXCR, one entry per CDR3 protein. The table includes 150,000 to 200,000 distinct CDR3 sequences, roughly 48% detected once. Sequenced material: sorted CD4+, CD8+, or CD8+CD57+ T cells (not recorded which) from PBMCs. The source of these receptors is a human donor with aplastic anemia. The CDR3 runs from the conserved cysteine through the conserved F or W. D genes are given only for firm matches. Part of the rows lack a size; the others show once, few, many or a class for expanded clones.

>-|TRBV20-1|TRBJ2-1|once
CSATRQGTNEQFF
TGCAGTGCTACCCGGCAGGGGACCAATGAGCAGTTCTTC
>-|TRBV10-3|TRBJ1-2|once
CAVRVWVFYGYTF
TGTGCCGTCAGAGTTTGGGTCTTCTATGGCTACACCTTC
>TRBD1|TRBV15|TRBJ2-7|-
CATSSSRGSVYEQYF
TGTGCCACCAGCAGCTCCAGGGGGTCAGTCTACGAGCAGTACTTC
>-|TRBV2|TRBJ1-1|-
CASGREDTESFF
TGTGCCAGCGGACGAGAGGACACTGAATCTTTCTTT
>-|TRBV19|TRBJ1-6|-
CASKGLFGGIENSPLHF
TGTGCCAGTAAAGGACTGTTTGGGGGTATCGAGAATTCACCCCTCCACTTT
>-|TRBV7-8|TRBJ2-5|few
CASSLAWLPSRETQYF
TGTGCCAGCAGCTTAGCCTGGCTCCCGTCACGAGAGACCCAGTACTTC
>-|TRBV6-1|TRBJ2-7|many
CASETGVWDF
TGTGCCAGCGAGACCGGGGTTTGGGACTTC
>TRBD2|TRBV5-1|TRBJ2-1|many
CASSLVAGGDNEQFF
TGCGCCAGCAGCTTGGTAGCGGGAGGTGACAATGAGCAGTTCTTC
>-|TRBV6-2/TRBV6-3|TRBJ2-7|few
CASSYSIRSPLAGSYEQYF
TGTGCCAGCAGTTACTCGATTAGGAGCCCTCTAGCCGGATCCTACGAGCAGTACTTC
>-|TRBV11-2|TRBJ1-1|-
CASSNSGGDTEAFF
TGTGCCAGCAGCAACTCCGGTGGGGACACTGAAGCTTTCTTT
>TRBD1|TRBV10-3|TRBJ2-3|many
CAISGTGTGQRIPTDTQYF
TGTGCCATCAGTGGGACCGGGACAGGTCAGCGGATACCCACAGATACGCAGTATTTT
>TRBD2|TRBV20-1|TRBJ2-1|-
CSALAGGTSYNEQFF
TGCAGCGCCCTAGCGGGAGGGACGTCCTACAATGAGCAGTTCTTC
>-|TRBV11-2|TRBJ2-3|-
CASSPGRTPTDTQYF
TGTGCCAGCAGCCCGGGGAGGACTCCCACAGATACGCAGTATTTT
>TRBD2|TRBV12-3/TRBV12-4|TRBJ2-1|few
CASSWGLAGGNEQFF
TGTGCCAGCAGTTGGGGACTAGCGGGGGGCAATGAGCAGTTCTTC
>-|TRBV15|TRBJ2-4|many
CATSRPQPFLAKNIQYF
TGTGCCACCAGCAGACCTCAGCCGTTCCTAGCCAAAAACATTCAGTACTTC
>TRBD2|TRBV7-8|TRBJ2-1|-
CASSSGLAGSEQFF
TGTGCCAGCAGCTCGGGACTAGCGGGAAGTGAGCAGTTCTTC
>-|TRBV15|TRBJ2-3|-
CATSRVGDTQYF
TGTGCCACCAGCAGAGTGGGGGATACGCAGTATTTT
>-|TRBV15|TRBJ1-3|-
CATSRDRLGNTIYF
TGTGCCACCAGCAGAGATCGGTTAGGAAACACCATATATTTT
>TRBD1|TRBV10-3|TRBJ1-2|many
CAISDFTGGYGYTF
TGTGCCATCAGTGACTTCACAGGGGGCTATGGCTACACCTTC
>-|TRBV24-1|TRBJ2-2|-
CATSGPGRGPTGELFF
TGTGCCACCAGTGGTCCGGGACGAGGTCCCACCGGGGAGCTGTTTTTT
>-|TRBV7-8|TRBJ2-7|-
CASSYSREEQYF
TGTGCCAGCAGTTACTCGAGAGAGGAGCAGTACTTC
>TRBD1|TRBV20-1|TRBJ1-2|many
CSALMTGEGHGYTF
TGCAGTGCTTTGATGACAGGGGAAGGGCATGGCTACACCTTC
>TRBD1|TRBV20-1|TRBJ1-1|many
CSARLRTGKRNTEAFF
TGCAGTGCTAGACTACGGACAGGGAAAAGAAACACTGAAGCTTTCTTT
>-|TRBV7-2|TRBJ1-1|few
CASSFLQAFF
TGTGCCAGCAGCTTTTTACAAGCTTTCTTT
>TRBD2|TRBV25-1|TRBJ2-1|few
CASSDAGGRNEQFF
TGTGCCAGCAGTGATGCGGGGGGGCGTAATGAGCAGTTCTTC
>TRBD2|TRBV5-4|TRBJ2-5|many
CASSSWASGTRQETQYF
TGTGCCAGCAGCTCCTGGGCTAGCGGGACCCGCCAAGAGACCCAGTACTTC
>TRBD1|TRBV6-5|TRBJ1-1|many
CASSYSIPGTVGIEAFF
TGTGCCAGCAGTTACTCAATCCCAGGGACAGTGGGAATTGAAGCTTTCTTT
>TRBD1|TRBV20-1|TRBJ1-2|-
CSARTGEFSKPNYGYTF
TGCAGTGCGCGGACAGGGGAATTCTCTAAACCCAACTATGGCTACACCTTC
>TRBD2|TRBV11-2|TRBJ2-5|few
CASSFWAGGQETQYF
TGTGCCAGCAGCTTTTGGGCGGGGGGGCAAGAGACCCAGTACTTC
>-|TRBV25-1|TRBJ2-1|-
CASSESGDLHNEQFF
TGTGCCAGCAGTGAATCCGGGGATCTCCACAATGAGCAGTTCTTC
>TRBD1|TRBV5-4|TRBJ2-7|many
CASSLIVLGTGVYEQYF
TGTGCCAGCAGCTTGATTGTCTTGGGGACAGGGGTTTACGAGCAGTACTTC
>-|TRBV24-1|TRBJ1-2|few
CATSDGSYYGYTF
TGTGCCACCAGTGATGGGTCATACTATGGCTACACCTTC
>-|TRBV10-3|TRBJ1-5|many
CAIKSGVDNQPQHF
TGTGCCATCAAGTCCGGGGTGGACAATCAGCCCCAGCATTTT
>TRBD1|TRBV2|TRBJ2-2|once
CASSRDRGNTGELFF
TGTGCCAGCAGTCGGGACAGGGGGAACACCGGGGAGCTGTTTTTT
>-|TRBV10-3|TRBJ2-5|-
CAISEFQGGETQYF
TGTGCCATCAGTGAGTTTCAGGGAGGCGAGACCCAGTACTTC
>TRBD1|TRBV3-1|TRBJ2-5|many
CASSQNRGEETQYF
TGTGCCAGCAGCCAAAACAGGGGTGAAGAGACCCAGTACTTC
>-|TRBV24-1|TRBJ1-1|-
CATSDQVQGRTEVSF
TGTGCCACCAGTGACCAAGTACAGGGAAGGACTGAAGTTTCCTTT
>-|TRBV20-1|TRBJ1-3|many
CSAKLRQWSSGNTIYF
TGCAGTGCTAAACTAAGACAGTGGAGCTCTGGAAACACCATATATTTT
>-|TRBV30|TRBJ2-5|many
CAWSGALQETQYF
TGTGCCTGGAGCGGGGCCCTCCAAGAGACCCAGTACTTC
>-|TRBV24-1|TRBJ2-3|-
CATSDPRGGTDTQYF
TGTGCCACCAGTGATCCCAGGGGTGGGACAGATACGCAGTATTTT
>TRBD1|TRBV5-1|TRBJ2-7|many
CASRPGTGYYEQYF
TGCGCCAGCAGGCCCGGGACAGGATACTACGAGCAGTACTTC